Presented here are 3 T cell receptor beta chains from one specimen sequenced in a study of patients and donors after allogeneic stem cell transplantation. TCRdb re-called the RT-PCR reads through MiXCR, storing one row per CDR3 protein. The data contain about 960,000 distinct CDR3 sequences, about 20% of them singletons. Source material: blood, either unsorted or a sorted T cell fraction (not recorded which). Receptor source: a human donor who was either an allogeneic HSCT recipient or a stem cell or donor lymphocyte infusion donor (not recorded which). It is not recorded whose cells these are; they may come from a transplant donor.

The J gene is TRBJ2-7, the V gene TRBV21-1; the table calls TRBD1, which could not be checked here. TRBV21-1 is tagged as a pseudogene. This CDR3 has 14 amino acids. CDR3 DNA: TGTGCCAGCAGCAACCCTGGACCAGCCTACGAGCAGTACTTC. Translated: CASSNPGPAYEQYF.

The chain is built from TRBV6-4 and TRBJ1-1, with a possible D match to TRBD1 (5 bases). V lost 6 bases, J lost 4 bases, and 18 bases lay in between. From germline, CDR1 is MRHNA and CDR2 SNTAGT. CDR3 length: 15 amino acids. In nucleotides, the CDR3 is TGTGCCAGCAGCCCTCACGTAAGTGGGGCCACTGAAGCTTTCTTT. It encodes CASSPHVSGATEAFF.

The chain joins TRBV6-2 or TRBV6-3 to TRBJ1-5; D gene ambiguous. The CDR3 runs 14 residues. With 4 bases removed from V and 9 bases from J, the gap between germline ends came to 16 bases. The V gene's germline CDR1 is MNHEY and CDR2 SVGEGT. The CDR3 DNA sequence: TGTGCCAGCAGTTTCAGGAACCGCCAGACGCCCCAGCATTTT. Translated: CASSFRNRQTPQHF.